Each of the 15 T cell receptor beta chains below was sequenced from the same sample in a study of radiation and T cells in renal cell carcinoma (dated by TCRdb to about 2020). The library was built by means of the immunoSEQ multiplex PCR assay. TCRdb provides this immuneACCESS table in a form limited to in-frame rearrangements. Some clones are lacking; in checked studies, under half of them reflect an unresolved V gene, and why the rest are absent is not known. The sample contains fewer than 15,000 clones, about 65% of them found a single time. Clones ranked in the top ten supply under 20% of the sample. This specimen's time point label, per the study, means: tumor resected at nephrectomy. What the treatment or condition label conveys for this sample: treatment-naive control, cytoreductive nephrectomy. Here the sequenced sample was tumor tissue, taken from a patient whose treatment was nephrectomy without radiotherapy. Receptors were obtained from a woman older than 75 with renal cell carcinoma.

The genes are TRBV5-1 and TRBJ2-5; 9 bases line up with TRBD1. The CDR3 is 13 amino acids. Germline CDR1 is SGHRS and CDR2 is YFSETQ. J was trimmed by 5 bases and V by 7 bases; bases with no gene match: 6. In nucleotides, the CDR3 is TGCGCCAGCGGCCGGGGACAGGGTGAGACCCAGTACTTC. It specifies CASGRGQGETQYF.

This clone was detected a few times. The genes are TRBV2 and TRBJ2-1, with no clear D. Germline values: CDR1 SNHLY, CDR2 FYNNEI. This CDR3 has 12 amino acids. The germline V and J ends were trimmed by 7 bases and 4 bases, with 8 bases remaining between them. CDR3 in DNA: TGTGCCAGCAATCCAACGTACAATGAGCAGTTCTTC. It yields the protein CASNPTYNEQFF.

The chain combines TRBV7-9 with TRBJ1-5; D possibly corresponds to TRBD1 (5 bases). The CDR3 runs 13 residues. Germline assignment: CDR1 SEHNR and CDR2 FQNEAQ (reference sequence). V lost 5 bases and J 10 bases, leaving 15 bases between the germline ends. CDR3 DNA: TGTGCCAGCAGCAACCAGGGAGGGGATCCCCAGCATTTT. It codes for CASSNQGGDPQHF.

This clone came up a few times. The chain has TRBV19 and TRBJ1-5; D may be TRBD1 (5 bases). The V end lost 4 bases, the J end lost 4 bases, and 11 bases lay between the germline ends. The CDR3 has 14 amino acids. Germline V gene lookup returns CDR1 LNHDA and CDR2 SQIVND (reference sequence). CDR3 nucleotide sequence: TGTGCCAGTAGTACAGACAGCGTTAATCAGCCCCAGCATTTT. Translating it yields CASSTDSVNQPQHF.

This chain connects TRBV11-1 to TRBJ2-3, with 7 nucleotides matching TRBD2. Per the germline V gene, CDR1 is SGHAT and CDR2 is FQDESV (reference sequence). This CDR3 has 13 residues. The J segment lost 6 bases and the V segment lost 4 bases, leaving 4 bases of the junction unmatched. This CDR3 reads CASSSSGTDTQYF. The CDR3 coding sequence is TGTGCCAGCAGCTCGAGCGGGACTGATACGCAGTATTTT.

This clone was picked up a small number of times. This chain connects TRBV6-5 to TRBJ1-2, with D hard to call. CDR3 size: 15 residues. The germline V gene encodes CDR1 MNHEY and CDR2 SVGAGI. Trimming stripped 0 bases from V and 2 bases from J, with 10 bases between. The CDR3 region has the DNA TGTGCCAGCAGTTACTCGAGGCAGAGAAACTATGGCTACACCTTC. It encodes CASSYSRQRNYGYTF.

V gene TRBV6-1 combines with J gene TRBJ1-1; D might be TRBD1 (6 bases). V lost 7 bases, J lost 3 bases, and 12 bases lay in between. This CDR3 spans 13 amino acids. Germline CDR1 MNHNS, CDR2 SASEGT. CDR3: CASTRGGYTEAFF. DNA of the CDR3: TGTGCCAGCACCAGAGGGGGGTACACTGAAGCTTTCTTT.

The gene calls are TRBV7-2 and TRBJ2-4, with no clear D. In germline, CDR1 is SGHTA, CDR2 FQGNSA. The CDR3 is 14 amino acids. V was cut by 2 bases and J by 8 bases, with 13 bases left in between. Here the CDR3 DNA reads TGTGCCAGCAGCTTAAGCTTTCCGGGTTACATTCAGTACTTC. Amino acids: CASSLSFPGYIQYF. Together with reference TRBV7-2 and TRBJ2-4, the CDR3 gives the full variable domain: GAGVSQSPSNKVTEKGKDVELRCDPISGHTALYWYRQSLGQGLEFLIYFQGNSAPDKSGLPSDRFSAERTGGSVSTLTIQRTQQEDSAVYLCASSLSFPGYIQYFGAGTRLSVL.

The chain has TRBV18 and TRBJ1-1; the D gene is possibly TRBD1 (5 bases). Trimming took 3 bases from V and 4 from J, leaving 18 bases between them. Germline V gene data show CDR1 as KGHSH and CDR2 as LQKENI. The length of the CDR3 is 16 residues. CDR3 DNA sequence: TGTGCCAGCTCACCGAGGGACTTCGGGGGAGGCACTGAAGCTTTCTTT. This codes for CASSPRDFGGGTEAFF.

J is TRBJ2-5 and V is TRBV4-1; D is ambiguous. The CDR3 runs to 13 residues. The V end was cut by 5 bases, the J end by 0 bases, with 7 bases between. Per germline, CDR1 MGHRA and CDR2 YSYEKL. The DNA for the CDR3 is TGCGCCAGCAGCTGGCTTAACCAAGAGACCCAGTACTTC. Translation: CASSWLNQETQYF.

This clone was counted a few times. The CDR3 here is CASSAAEDTEAFF. For the CDR3, the DNA is TGTGCCAGCAGTGCCGCGGAAGACACTGAAGCTTTCTTT. V is TRBV6-4 and J is TRBJ1-1; no clear D gene. In germline, CDR1 is MRHNA, CDR2 SNTAGT. This CDR3 region has 13 residues. Trimming pared 4 bases from V and 3 bases from J, leaving 9 bases between.

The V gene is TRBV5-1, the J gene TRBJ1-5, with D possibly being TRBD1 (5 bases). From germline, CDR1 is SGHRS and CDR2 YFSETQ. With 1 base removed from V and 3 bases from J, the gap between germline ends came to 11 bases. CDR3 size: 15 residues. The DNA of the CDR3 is TGCGCCAGCAGCTTGTGGAGGGGCGACAATCAGCCCCAGCATTTT. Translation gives CASSLWRGDNQPQHF.

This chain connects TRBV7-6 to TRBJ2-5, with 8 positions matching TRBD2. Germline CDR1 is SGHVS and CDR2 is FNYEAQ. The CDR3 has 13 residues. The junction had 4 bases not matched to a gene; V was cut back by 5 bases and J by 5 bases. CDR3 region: CASSPSGGETQYF. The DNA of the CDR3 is TGTGCCAGCAGCCCTTCGGGGGGGGAGACCCAGTACTTC.

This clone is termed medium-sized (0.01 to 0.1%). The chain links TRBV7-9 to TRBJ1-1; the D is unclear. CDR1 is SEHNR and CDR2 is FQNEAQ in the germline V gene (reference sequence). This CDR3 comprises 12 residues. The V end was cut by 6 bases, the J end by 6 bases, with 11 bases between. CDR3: CASRPRGSEAFF. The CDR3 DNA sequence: TGTGCCAGCAGGCCCCGTGGATCTGAAGCTTTCTTT.

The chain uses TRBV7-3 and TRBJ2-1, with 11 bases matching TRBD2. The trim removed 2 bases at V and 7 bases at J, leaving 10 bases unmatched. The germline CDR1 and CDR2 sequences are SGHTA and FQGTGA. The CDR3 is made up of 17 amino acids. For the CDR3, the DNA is TGTGCCAGCAGCTTACGCCCTAGCGGGGGGAGTGGGAATGAGCAGTTCTTC. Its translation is CASSLRPSGGSGNEQFF.